Shown below are 20 T cell receptor beta chains from a single sample sequenced in a study of T cells in Graves' hyperthyroidism and ophthalmopathy. The CDR3 regions of TCR beta were amplified from RNA transcripts. The TCR CDR3 first-round RT-PCR relied on the HTBI primer set. TCRdb re-analysed the multiplex PCR reads in MiXCR, keeping a single row per CDR3 protein. The sample shows more than 450,000 distinct CDR3 sequences, 14% of them seen only once. Sequenced sample: blood. Receptors were obtained from a woman in her forties with Graves' hyperthyroidism.

This clonotype was seen at least ten times. The CDR3 loop reads CASSEAVRISPQHF. The CDR3 DNA reads as TGTGCCAGCAGTGAAGCGGTCCGTATCTCGCCCCAGCATTTT. The V call is TRBV6-1, the J call TRBJ1-5, with D hard to call. There are 14 residues in the CDR3. Germline CDR1 is MNHNS and CDR2 is SASEGT. Trimming stripped 0 bases from V and 9 bases from J, with 12 bases between.

In its sample, this clonotype ranks as medium-sized (0.01 to 0.1%). The chain's CDR3 is CASSRGILAGGYEQYF. For the CDR3, the DNA is TGTGCCAGCAGTCGGGGGATACTAGCGGGGGGCTACGAGCAGTACTTC. V and J are TRBV28 and TRBJ2-7; 12 bases agree with TRBD2. V was clipped by 5 bases and J by 3 bases; unmatched bases: 8. The CDR3 covers 16 residues. CDR1 MDHEN and CDR2 SYDVKM come from the germline V gene.

This clonotype was seen ten or more times. The V and J genes are TRBV5-8 and TRBJ1-5; D is undetermined. The V and J ends lost 0 bases and 1 base respectively, with 17 bases between them. The CDR3 loop spans 18 amino acids. Germline V gene lookup returns CDR1 SGHTS and CDR2 YDEGEE. CDR3 DNA: TGTGCCAGCAGCTTGGGAGTAAATAGGGCAGAAAGCAATCAGCCCCAGCATTTT. The encoded protein is CASSLGVNRAESNQPQHF.

This clonotype has a handful of counts. The chain uses TRBV18 and TRBJ2-7; D unresolved. Trimming stripped 6 bases from V and 2 bases from J, with 17 bases between. The germline CDR1 and CDR2 sequences are KGHSH and LQKENI. The CDR3 runs to 15 residues. CDR3 sequence (DNA): TGTGCCAGCTCCTCCCGCGGTCGAAGCCCCTACGAGCAGTACTTC. Amino acids: CASSSRGRSPYEQYF.

The V call is TRBV3-1, the J call TRBJ1-1; no clear D. The germline CDR1 and CDR2 sequences are LGHDT and YNNKEL (reference sequence). This CDR3 region has 12 residues. Trimming left V 2 bases short and J 7 bases short, with 8 bases between. CDR3 nucleotide sequence: TGTGCCAGCAGCCAAAGAGAAGGTGAAGCTTTCTTT. Protein product: CASSQREGEAFF.

This clonotype has ten or more counts. The rearrangement joins TRBV11-2 to TRBJ2-3; TRBD2 matches at 7 bases. Germline V lookup: CDR1 SGHAT, CDR2 FQNNGV. With 0 bases clipped from V and 4 bases from J, the junction kept 10 bases outside the gene matches. This CDR3 has 17 amino acids. Here the CDR3 DNA reads TGTGCCAGCAGCTTAGATGGTTGGCGGGAGTCCGCAGATACGCAGTATTTT. It specifies CASSLDGWRESADTQYF. The whole variable domain, filled in from reference TRBV11-2 and TRBJ2-3, reads EAGVAQSPRYKIIEKRQSVAFWCNPISGHATLYWYQQILGQGPKLLIQFQNNGVVDDSQLPKDRFSAERLKGVDSTLKIQPAKLEDSAVYLCASSLDGWRESADTQYFGPGTRLTVL.

This clonotype appeared many times. V gene TRBV18 combines with J gene TRBJ1-2; D may be TRBD1 (5 bases). This CDR3 is built from 15 residues. Trimming left V 3 bases short and J 0 bases short, with 11 bases between. The germline CDR1 and CDR2 sequences are KGHSH and LQKENI. The CDR3 here is CASSPATGPNYGYTF. The CDR3 DNA follows: TGTGCCAGCTCACCGGCTACGGGGCCTAACTATGGCTACACCTTC. Combining the CDR3 with reference TRBV18 and TRBJ1-2 gives the whole variable domain NAGVMQNPRHLVRRRGQEARLRCSPMKGHSHVYWYRQLPEEGLKFMVYLQKENIIDESGMPKERFSAEFPKEGPSILRIQQVVRGDSAAYFCASSPATGPNYGYTFGSGTRLTVV.

This clonotype was detected many times. This chain connects TRBV20-1 to TRBJ1-1; D is perhaps TRBD1 (5 bases). The V end was cut by 5 bases, the J end by 1 base, with 11 bases between. CDR3 length: 13 amino acids. The V gene's germline CDR1 is DFQATT and CDR2 SNEGSKA (reference sequence). The CDR3 DNA reads TGCAGTGCTCCGCGGGGCCCGAACACTGAAGCTTTCTTT. This codes for CSAPRGPNTEAFF.

This clonotype was counted many times. The chain uses TRBV6-1 and TRBJ2-4; D tentatively fits TRBD1 or TRBD2 (6 bases each). Between the trimmed V and J ends, which lost 1 base and 6 bases, there was a span of 13 bases. The CDR3 length is 15 residues. CDR1 is MNHNS and CDR2 is SASEGT in the germline V gene. The DNA of the CDR3 is TGTGCCAGCAGTGAAGAGGGGGGCAGGGCAAACATTCAGTACTTC. Residues: CASSEEGGRANIQYF.

V usage is TRBV12-5 and J usage is TRBJ2-3, with D hard to call. Germline CDR1 and CDR2: LGHNT and FRNRAP. Trimming left V 3 bases short and J 2 bases short, with 12 bases between. This CDR3 comprises 15 residues. The CDR3, as DNA: TGTGCTAGTGGTTTAAACGCGATCGTCACAGATACGCAGTATTTT. Amino acids: CASGLNAIVTDTQYF.

This clonotype came up once. The chain links TRBV27 to TRBJ2-6; no definite D call. Germline CDR1 MNHEY, CDR2 SMNVEV (reference sequence). The CDR3 contains 13 residues. Between the trimmed V and J ends, which lost 9 bases and 0 bases, there was a span of 6 bases. This chain's CDR3 is CASGISGANVLTF. DNA of the CDR3: TGTGCCAGTGGTATCTCTGGGGCCAACGTCCTGACTTTC.

In this sample, this clonotype turned up many times. The rearrangement joins TRBV6-1 to TRBJ1-2; tentative D call: TRBD1 (6 bases). This CDR3 is 12 amino acids long. The V gene's germline CDR1 is MNHNS and CDR2 SASEGT. V was pared by 8 bases and J by 8 bases, with 15 bases between. The CDR3 reads CASGLSGGGYTF. The CDR3 DNA follows: TGTGCCAGCGGACTAAGCGGGGGCGGCTACACCTTC.

This clonotype has at least ten counts. This chain uses TRBV13 with TRBJ1-1; D is ambiguous. V shed 1 base and J shed 1 base, with 13 bases lying between them. The CDR3 totals 16 residues. In germline, CDR1 is PRHDT, CDR2 FYEKMQ (reference sequence). DNA for the CDR3: TGTGCCAGCAGCTTAGTTGCGGGGTGGGCGAACACTGAAGCTTTCTTT. Amino acids: CASSLVAGWANTEAFF.

This clonotype was seen a few times. The CDR3 DNA reads as TGCAGTGCTAGTAACGCCTTTAGCGGGAGTCCTCGCGGCGAGCAGTACTTC. Its translation: CSASNAFSGSPRGEQYF. The chain uses TRBV20-1 and TRBJ2-7, with 9 bases that match TRBD2. Losses at the gene ends were 3 bases for V and 6 bases for J; bases not matched to a gene: 18. The CDR3 extends over 17 amino acids. CDR1 is DFQATT and CDR2 is SNEGSKA in the germline V gene (reference sequence).

In this sample, this clonotype turned up many times. The chain carries TRBV28 and TRBJ2-1; D not certain. CDR1 and CDR2 (germline): MDHEN, SYDVKM. CDR3 length: 12 residues. V lost 4 bases to trimming and J lost 9 bases, with 10 bases between them. CDR3 amino acids: CASSSRPAEQFF. CDR3 nucleotide sequence: TGTGCCAGCAGTTCCCGGCCCGCTGAGCAGTTCTTC.

In its sample, this clonotype was seen many times. The rearrangement joins TRBV6-6 to TRBJ1-1, with a weak D call TRBD1 (6 bases). The CDR3 runs to 16 residues. Deletions cut 2 bases from V and 1 base from J, with 14 bases between. Germline V gene sequence: CDR1 MNHNY, CDR2 SVGAGI (reference sequence). This CDR3 is CASSYTFARGNTEAFF. The CDR3 nucleotides are TGTGCCAGCAGTTACACCTTTGCCAGGGGGAACACTGAAGCTTTCTTT.

The CDR3 spells CASSEAPGMVHEQYF. In DNA, the CDR3 is TGTGCCAGCAGTGAAGCCCCGGGCATGGTACACGAGCAGTACTTC. This chain connects TRBV2 to TRBJ2-7; D gene uncertain. The V end was cut by 0 bases, the J end by 5 bases, with 14 bases between. The CDR3 covers 15 residues. Germline assignment: CDR1 SNHLY and CDR2 FYNNEI.

This clonotype has a count of ten or more. The chain uses TRBV30 and TRBJ1-1; the D gene is possibly TRBD1 (6 bases). CDR3 length: 13 amino acids. V was cut by 1 base and J by 7 bases, with 13 bases left in between. From germline, CDR1 is GTSNPN and CDR2 SVGIG (reference sequence). The CDR3 DNA is TGTGCCTGGAGTGCGTGGGGGCGGGATGAAGCTTTCTTT. As protein: CAWSAWGRDEAFF.

The table lists this clonotype with a few counts. One junction end disagrees with the germline gene, perhaps due to a read error. The chain combines TRBV20-1 with TRBJ1-1, with D perhaps TRBD1 (5 bases). The CDR3 length is 12 residues. Germline CDR1 and CDR2: DFQATT and SNEGSKA (reference sequence). The CDR3 sequence: CSGRQMNTEAFF. The CDR3 DNA follows: TGCAGTGGTAGACAGATGAACACTGAAGCTTTCTTT.

This clonotype was seen repeatedly, ten times or more. The chain links TRBV28 to TRBJ2-7; 9 positions match TRBD1. CDR1 is MDHEN, CDR2 SYDVKM, per germline. The CDR3 covers 15 residues. Trimming took 6 bases from V and 2 from J; bases not matched to a gene: 8. The CDR3: CASSVPGQGTYEQYF. CDR3 nucleotides: TGTGCCAGCAGCGTCCCGGGACAGGGAACCTACGAGCAGTACTTC.